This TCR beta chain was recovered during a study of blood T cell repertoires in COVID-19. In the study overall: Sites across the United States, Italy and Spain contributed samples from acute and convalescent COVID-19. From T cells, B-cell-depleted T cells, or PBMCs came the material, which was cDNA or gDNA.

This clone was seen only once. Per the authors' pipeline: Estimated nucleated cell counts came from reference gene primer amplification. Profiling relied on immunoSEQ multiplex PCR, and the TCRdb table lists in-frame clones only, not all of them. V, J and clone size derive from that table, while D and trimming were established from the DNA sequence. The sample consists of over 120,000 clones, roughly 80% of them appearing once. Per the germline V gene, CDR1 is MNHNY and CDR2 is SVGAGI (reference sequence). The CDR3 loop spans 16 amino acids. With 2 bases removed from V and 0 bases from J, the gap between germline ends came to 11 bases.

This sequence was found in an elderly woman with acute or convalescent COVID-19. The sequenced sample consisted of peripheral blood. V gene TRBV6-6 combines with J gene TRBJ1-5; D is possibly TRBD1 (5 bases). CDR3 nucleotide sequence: TGTGCCAGCAGTTACCCAGGGAGGGCTAGCAATCAGCCCCAGCATTTT. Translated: CASSYPGRASNQPQHF.